The T cell receptor beta chain under discussion was sequenced for a study of cytomegalovirus exposure and HLA in healthy donors (dated by TCRdb to 2016 to 2017). Study-wide context: According to an earlier analysis of 450 to 650 of the donors, about 179 million T cells yielded approximately 120 million unique TCR beta sequences and more than 250 Gb of sequence data. About 280 gigabases of sequencing data and 75 million to 85 million unique TCR sequences made up an early release that covered over 550 HLA-typed donors. Of the roughly 430 genotyped donors, over 70% fell in the genetic ancestry cluster associated with self-reported Caucasian donors. The study aimed to test whether signatures of past pathogen exposure could be identified by cataloging public T cell receptors. The study used immunosequencing to profile the T cell repertoires of more than 650 subjects and linked those repertoires to cytomegalovirus serostatus. Along with the approximately 620-subject first cohort, a separate validation cohort of 120 different subjects was used. To predict cytomegalovirus infection status, the study combined high-throughput TCR immunosequencing, statistical association of individual TCRs with disease status, and machine learning. To study patterns of TCR occurrence, a later analysis re-analyzed previously published TCR beta repertoires from several hundred donors and added high-resolution HLA genotyping. In the later analysis, no new phenotypic data were used to find candidate immune exposures; instead, reliance was placed on TCR beta sequences and their occurrence across donors. To decide whether each TCR beta V gene segment behaved as functional or pseudogenic, an earlier analysis of 587 of the donors relied on high-throughput TCR beta sequencing. Donor age, sex, ethnicity and CMV serostatus were compiled together with the repertoire data. In a later genetic analysis, genome-wide SNP genotypes for 398 of the 666 donors were used, and that subset was treated as a discovery cohort. Every discovery cohort repertoire had been produced on one sequencing platform. Class I and class II HLA loci were covered by the typing at four-digit resolution. Typing coverage varied by locus: about 629-630 donors for A, B, C, DRB1 and DQB1; approximately 500 for DQA1; some 610 for DPA1; roughly 450 for DPB1. About five DR-DQ haplotypes were treated as single units for association and clustering because of strong linkage in the cohort. On average, approximately 250,000 unique TCR beta nucleotide sequences were sequenced per donor among about 400 genotyped donors of the cohort, with roughly 20% of those sequences being non-productive.

On this clone itself: It lacks a known antigen. Within one base of it there is no much larger clone, and no base qualities were kept.

Library prep was done by the immunoSEQ multiplex PCR assay. For the multiplex PCR, a mixture combining 60 forward primers for TCR Vbeta segments and 13 reverse primers for TCR Jbeta segments was used. Amplification of the CDR3 region of rearranged TCR beta genes was performed with a multiplex PCR assay on genomic DNA. On the Illumina HiSeq System, the amplified TCR beta libraries were sequenced as 87-base-pair reads. The original pipeline was this. A later analysis tallied roughly 76 million unique TCR beta chains across the 600 to 700 repertoires, and around 12 million of those chains were shared by two or more donors. To remove PCR and sequencing errors, raw reads were error-corrected and collapsed into unique sequences using a nearest-neighbor algorithm that merged closely related sequences. To assign V, D and J gene segments, CDR3 sequences were aligned to IMGT reference sequences. Each retained sequence needed at least a six-nucleotide match to both a V gene segment and a J gene segment. Rearrangements were classified as productive when the CDR3 lacked stop codons and remained in frame with V and J, and all other rearrangements were classified as non-productive. CDR3 was defined according to IMGT convention as the region running from the second conserved V-encoded cysteine to the conserved J-encoded phenylalanine. Sequences without an unambiguous match to a single V gene segment were excluded from the earlier analysis of about 640 of the donors. An earlier analysis of 500 to 700 of the donors classified V segments as functional when productive rearrangements were above 56.7% and as segregating when the standard deviation between donors was above 5%. To diagnose cytomegalovirus status from the catalog of TCR beta chain sequences, a statistical classification framework was built. In a later analysis, TCR nucleotide sequences were compared against IMGT/GENE-DB human TR gene sequences so that V and J genes could be assigned. The TCRdist pipeline was used in a later analysis to assign CDR3 sequences and most-parsimonious VDJ recombination scenarios. In a later analysis, every TCR beta chain was defined by the combination of its CDR3 amino acid sequence and its V-gene family, and reads without a unique V-gene family were dropped. In a later analysis, around 650 highly shared, low-generation-probability nucleotide sequences were removed to address suspected cross-contamination and a sequencing artifact. In a later analysis, a clonal expansion index for each public chain was calculated from normalized within-repertoire ranks of inferred template counts. In a later analysis, generation probabilities were computed with a VDJ recombination model fitted to out-of-frame rearrangements, and the resulting probabilities were checked against IGoR. A later analysis scored TCR-TCR, TCR-HLA and TCR-CMV co-occurrence with hypergeometric tests, applying a repertoire-size bias correction to TCR pairs. False discovery rates were estimated in a later analysis by permuting HLA or CMV assignments 20 times. A later analysis grouped co-occurring TCRs with DBSCAN, adding TCRdist sequence similarity when clustering within HLA-allele-positive subsets. Repertoires with fewer than 30,000 or more than 120,000 public chains, plus five repertoires with anomalous nucleotide sharing, were excluded from co-occurrence clustering. Not all clones reach the TCRdb copy of this immuneACCESS table, which keeps in-frame sequences only. Checked studies attribute under half of the gap to unresolved V genes and leave the rest unexplained. Clone size and V and J calls were adopted from that table, with D and trimming inferred from the DNA. Present in this sample are more than 75,000 clones, approximately 74% of which were seen just once. More than 8% of the sample is held by the ten biggest clonotypes.

What the study reported, not specific to this receptor: Roughly uniform sequencing depth across donors was assumed in presence/absence analyses, although this assumption may not hold. A later analysis reported that several top co-occurrence clusters appeared linked to parvovirus B19, influenza, CMV and Epstein-Barr virus. In vitro tests confirmed that a few of the cytomegalovirus-associated TCR beta chains recognize cytomegalovirus antigens. A cluster of highly shared sequence variants was judged likely to represent a technical artifact of the sequencing pipeline. Specific HLA alleles were associated with around 18,000 TCR beta sequences at a false discovery rate of 0.05 in a later analysis. In a later analysis, most CMV-associated TCR beta chains were found to appear HLA-restricted, with HLA associations seemingly driven largely by CMV exposure. Strong co-occurrence of HLA alleles, especially DR and DQ, made assigning TCR associations to individual alleles difficult. A further reported finding was that TCR beta sequences accurately predicted the HLA-A and HLA-B alleles for most subjects in the first cohort. Because HLA typing was missing for some donors at each locus, association tests included only the typed subset. The cohort was sequenced for TCR beta chains only, and without alpha or paired-chain data the features that could be detected were limited. According to the authors, the approach could potentially be generalized to other disease states and immunological phenotypes. According to a later analysis, TCR association rates differed among HLA loci, with DRB1 alleles showing the most associated TCRs and HLA-C alleles showing the fewest. An earlier analysis of 450 to 750 of the donors showed that most TCR beta V segments appeared in productive rearrangements either about 87% or about 30% of the time, which broadly matched IMGT annotations. In both the original and validation cohorts, the classifier was reported to diagnose cytomegalovirus status with high specificity and sensitivity. V-gene and J-gene trimming of TCR beta chains was associated with a missense DCLRE1C variant in a later genetic analysis, and the association was replicated in an independent cohort. In a later analysis, HLA-associated TCR beta chains were found to be more clonally expanded and to have lower generation probabilities than equally common non-associated chains. In the study, roughly 160 TCR beta chains were listed as associated with cytomegalovirus. In a later genetic analysis, fewer N-insertions in productive TCRs were reported among donors in an Asian-associated ancestry cluster than the approximately 630-donor mean. Most TCR sequences were observed very rarely across donors, whereas some public TCRs were present in many individuals. For the cohort, immune exposure information was limited to CMV serostatus. Because the 87-base-pair reads could not distinguish some IMGT-functional V segments, including TRBV6-2 and TRBV6-3, those segments were excluded. Correlated functional status among segregating V segments might reflect linkage disequilibrium, but an unknown experimental factor could not be ruled out. Seventeen rarely observed V segments, including chromosome 9 orphons, were excluded from the earlier analysis of about 500 of the donors because counts were too low.

The cohort comprised 670 or so healthy bone marrow donors. At the time of sampling, every cohort member was nominally healthy, though immune exposures that went unrecorded were likely present. The donor was CMV seropositive and was included in the group of 250 to 300 seropositive cohort members. Every donor gave a peripheral blood sample, and the peripheral blood mononuclear cells from that sample were used for TCR beta sequencing. The Qiagen DNeasy Blood Extraction Kit was used to extract genomic DNA from the blood cell samples. As encoded in the germline V gene, CDR1 is SGHDN while CDR2 is FVKESK. The germline ends are 11 bases apart after V is trimmed by 8 bases and J by 0 bases. Inclusive of the bounding cysteine and phenylalanine, the CDR3 is 13 residues long. Of the read, only the CDR3 DNA is kept; its 39 bases are in frame from base 1.

The sequenced sample consisted of PBMCs. The chain is made from TRBV14 and TRBJ2-7; the D segment cannot be called with confidence. The receptor comes from a middle-aged man in good health and CMV-seropositive. The CDR3 protein sequence reads: CASAIRGSYEQYF. The DNA sequence follows: TGTGCCAGCGCCATTAGAGGCTCCTACGAGCAGTACTTC.